The next 8 T cell receptor beta chains were all read from a single sample in a study of T-cell memory formation after mild COVID-19. TCRdb fed the 5' RACE reads into MiXCR, producing one record per CDR3 protein. The sample carries about 350,000 distinct CDR3 sequences, about 15% recorded once. Sequenced sample: PBMCs or a T cell subset sorted from them (not recorded which). The receptors come from a young man who had mild COVID-19 (a few samples of this study predate the infection). Cell type and time point are not known.

This clonotype was observed at least ten times. In DNA form, the CDR3 reads TGTGCCAGCAGTCTCCAGAGTCCCTACGAGCAGTACGTC. Translating it yields CASSLQSPYEQYV. The chain has TRBV2 and TRBJ2-7; D not certain. Germline V gene lookup returns CDR1 SNHLY and CDR2 FYNNEI. CDR3 size: 13 residues. Trimming stripped 5 bases from V and 2 bases from J, with 10 bases between.

The genes are TRBV20-1 and TRBJ2-7; the match to TRBD2 covers 9 bases. The CDR3 runs 15 residues. Germline CDR1 reads DFQATT; CDR2 reads SNEGSKA (reference sequence). Trimming took 1 base from V and 2 from J; bases not matched to a gene: 6. CDR3 loop: CSARVSSGGPYEQYF. The CDR3 DNA is TGCAGTGCTAGAGTTAGTAGCGGGGGACCCTACGAGCAGTACTTC.

A few counts support this clonotype. V is TRBV28 and J is TRBJ2-7; the D gene is possibly TRBD1 (6 bases). This CDR3 comprises 16 residues. The germline V gene has CDR1 MDHEN and CDR2 SYDVKM. Trimming removed 5 bases from V and 2 bases from J, with 19 bases in between. This CDR3 is CASSPLGQGTTYEQYV. The CDR3 DNA is TGTGCCAGCAGTCCCTTGGGGCAGGGGACCACCTACGAGCAGTACGTC.

The chain uses TRBV7-3 and TRBJ1-5, with D possibly matching TRBD1 (5 bases). Between the trimmed V and J ends, which lost 7 bases and 5 bases, there was a span of 12 bases. This CDR3 has 13 amino acids. CDR1 SGHTA and CDR2 FQGTGA come from the germline V gene. The CDR3 nucleotides read TGTGCCAGCATCTTGACAGTGGATCAGCCCCAGCATTTT. It translates to CASILTVDQPQHF.

The V gene is TRBV7-3, the J gene TRBJ2-1, with TRBD2 as a possible D gene (7 bases). The CDR3 consists of 13 residues. Between the trimmed V and J ends, which lost 5 bases and 8 bases, there was a span of 13 bases. Germline V CDR1 and CDR2: SGHTA, FQGTGA. In nucleotides, the CDR3 is TGTGCCAGCAGCGGGGGGGCAAGGGATGAGCAGTTCTTC. Residues: CASSGGARDEQFF. The whole variable domain, filled in from reference TRBV7-3 and TRBJ2-1, reads GAGVSQTPSNKVTEKGKYVELRCDPISGHTALYWYRQSLGQGPEFLIYFQGTGAADDSGLPNDRFFAVRPEGSVSTLKIQRTERGDSAVYLCASSGGARDEQFFGPGTRLTVL.

The rearrangement links TRBV9 to TRBJ1-1; possibly TRBD1 for D (6 bases). V was cut by 1 base and J by 4 bases, with 11 bases left in between. The CDR3 spans 14 residues. Germline V gene sequence: CDR1 SGDLS, CDR2 YYNGEE. The CDR3 is CASSVSGTTTEAFF. In DNA form, the CDR3 reads TGTGCCAGCAGCGTATCCGGGACAACCACTGAAGCTTTCTTT.

This clonotype was counted a few times. This sequence joins TRBV5-6 and TRBJ2-2, with TRBD2 identical over 11 bases. CDR1 and CDR2 (germline): SGHDT, YYEEEE. CDR3 length equals 17 residues. Germline trimming cut 0 bases from V and 4 bases from J; bases unmatched to any gene: 5. CDR3 residues: CASSLALAGVSTGELFF. CDR3 DNA: TGTGCCAGCAGCTTGGCACTAGCGGGGGTGAGCACCGGGGAGCTGTTTTTT.

There are a few counts of this clonotype. This chain joins TRBV3-1 and TRBJ1-4; TRBD1 is a possible D gene (5 bases). Trimming removed 3 bases at V and 7 bases at J, with 9 bases between. Germline CDR1 and CDR2: LGHDT and YNNKEL (reference sequence). There are 13 residues in the CDR3. Written as DNA, the CDR3 is TGTGCCAGCAGCCACCGCGGGACTGAAAAACTGTTTTTT. Amino acids: CASSHRGTEKLFF.